This is a list of T cell receptor beta chains from one sample in a study of OX40 agonist ivuxolimab in advanced cancers. The assay was immunoSEQ multiplex PCR, and TCRdb's table has in-frame clones only and misses some. Altogether 10,000 to 15,000 clones are present, 84% being singletons, with the ten largest covering less than 25%. The input for sequencing was CD4+ or CD8+ T cells sorted from blood, taken in a trial of the OX40 agonist ivuxolimab. The receptors were gathered from an adult with an advanced solid tumor such as melanoma, head and neck, liver or kidney cancer. Each CDR3 is given with its conserved first and last residue. Each record gives: clone size, D gene, J gene, CDR3 length, V gene, CDR3 DNA, CDR3 protein. The D gene is left open where the match is weak. Rows give clone size only sometimes, using once, few, many, or a class for an expanded clone.

.	.	TRBJ2-3	13	TRBV6-5	TGTGCCAGCAGTTACTCCCTAGCAGATACGCAGTATTTT	CASSYSLADTQYF
once	TRBD1	TRBJ2-7	13	TRBV6-1	TGTGCCGTTTGGACAGGAAGCTCCTACGAGCAGTACTTC	CAVWTGSSYEQYF
.	.	TRBJ2-2	16	TRBV30	TGTGCCTGGAGTGCCCCAGAGCTACCCTTCACCGGGGAGCTGTTTTTT	CAWSAPELPFTGELFF
.	.	TRBJ1-1	14	TRBV5-4	TGTGCCAGCAGCTTGGACAGAATGAACACTGAAGCTTTCTTT	CASSLDRMNTEAFF
medium-sized	.	TRBJ1-2	14	TRBV10-2	TGCGCCAGCTCTCCCGGGGATAGTCCCTATGGCTACACCTTC	CASSPGDSPYGYTF
.	.	TRBJ2-1	11	TRBV11-2	TGTGCCAGCAGCGACAGGTGGGAGCAGTTCTTC	CASSDRWEQFF
.	TRBD1	TRBJ2-6	15	TRBV28	TGTGCCAGCAGTTACAGGGGGGCTGGGGCCAACGTCCTGACTTTC	CASSYRGAGANVLTF
.	.	TRBJ2-3	13	TRBV7-8	TGTGCCAGCATCAAACGACGGGCAGATACGCAGTATTTT	CASIKRRADTQYF
.	.	TRBJ1-2	14	TRBV29-1	TGCAGCGTTGAAGATTCAGGGATTGGCTATGGCTACACCTTC	CSVEDSGIGYGYTF
.	TRBD1	TRBJ1-2	14	TRBV30	TGTGCCGTATACGGTTGGGACAGTGAATATGGCTACACCTTC	CAVYGWDSEYGYTF
.	.	TRBJ2-5	14	TRBV5-4	TGTGCCAGCAACCGGGGCACTTTGGGGGAGACCCAGTACTTC	CASNRGTLGETQYF
.	TRBD2	TRBJ2-3	16	TRBV11-3	TGTGCCAGCAGCCTTAGTGCGGGACTAGCGCGAGGTACGCAGTATTTT	CASSLSAGLARGTQYF
.	.	TRBJ2-2	15	TRBV2	TGTGCCAGCATCGAACGGGGGGCAAACACCGGGGAGCTGTTTTTT	CASIERGANTGELFF
.	TRBD1	TRBJ2-3	14	TRBV2	TGTGCCAGCCCCGGACAGGGGACCACAGATACGCAGTATTTT	CASPGQGTTDTQYF
.	.	TRBJ1-5	17	TRBV5-1	TGCGCCAGCAGCCCCTGGGGAAGGGAGGATAGCAATCAGCCCCAGCATTTT	CASSPWGREDSNQPQHF
.	TRBD1	TRBJ1-1	14	TRBV7-6	TGTGCCAGCAGCCCAGGGGGCGCGAACACTGAAGCTTTCTTT	CASSPGGANTEAFF
.	.	TRBJ1-4	13	TRBV6-6	TGTGCCAGCTACCCTGGGTCAAGGGAAAAACTGTTTTTT	CASYPGSREKLFF
once	.	TRBJ2-7	13	TRBV5-1	TGCGCCAGCAGCTTGATTGACTACTACGAGCAGTACTTC	CASSLIDYYEQYF
.	TRBD2	TRBJ2-1	16	TRBV9	TGTGCCAGCAGCGCGGGACTAGCGGGAGGGAACAATGAGCAGTTCTTC	CASSAGLAGGNNEQFF
once	TRBD2	TRBJ2-1	15	TRBV6-5	TGTGCCAGCAGGCGACTAGCGGGGCTAGACAATGAGCAGTTCTTC	CASRRLAGLDNEQFF
.	TRBD2	TRBJ2-1	18	TRBV11-3	TGTGCCAGCAGCTTGGTCCGGACTAGCGGGAGCGATCACAATGAGCAGTTCTTC	CASSLVRTSGSDHNEQFF
.	TRBD2	TRBJ2-7	15	TRBV11-2	TGTGCCAGCAGCCCTAGCGGGAGTAGATCCTACGAGCAGTACTTC	CASSPSGSRSYEQYF
once	.	TRBJ2-2	12	TRBV29-1	TGCAGCGTTATCAGGTTGGGCGGGGAGCTGTTTTTT	CSVIRLGGELFF
.	.	TRBJ1-5	15	TRBV2	TGTGCCAGCAGTGACAACGGGAAAAGCAATCAGCCCCAGCATTTT	CASSDNGKSNQPQHF
once	.	TRBJ2-7	14	TRBV6-1	TGTGCCACCAGTATACCCCTCTGGTCGGAGATTCGGTACTTC	CATSIPLWSEIRYF
.	.	TRBJ1-1	13	TRBV27	TGTGCCAGCAGTTTCGGGGGTGGGACTGAAGCTTTCTTT	CASSFGGGTEAFF
.	.	TRBJ2-2	15	TRBV11-2	TGTGCCAGCAGCTCCTACCTTGAGGAGACCGGGGAGCTGTTTTTT	CASSSYLEETGELFF
large	TRBD1	TRBJ2-1	13	TRBV10-1	TGCGCCAGCAGTTATACAGGGGGCAATGAGCAGTTCTTC	CASSYTGGNEQFF